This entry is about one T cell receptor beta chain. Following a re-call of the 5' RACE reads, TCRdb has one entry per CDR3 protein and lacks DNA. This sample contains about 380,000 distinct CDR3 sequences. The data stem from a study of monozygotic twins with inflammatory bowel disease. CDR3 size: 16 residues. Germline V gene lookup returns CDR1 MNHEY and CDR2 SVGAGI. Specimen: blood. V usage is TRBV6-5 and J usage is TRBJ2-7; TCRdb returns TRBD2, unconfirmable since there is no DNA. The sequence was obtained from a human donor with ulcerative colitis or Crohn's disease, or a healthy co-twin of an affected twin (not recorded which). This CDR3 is CASSYAQRLWEYEQYF.